The T cell receptor beta chain under discussion was sequenced for a study of response to subunit inactivated influenza vaccine. In germline, CDR1 is SGHRS, CDR2 YFSETQ. The CDR3 extends over 17 amino acids. V shed 2 bases, J shed 9 bases, and the junction held 13 bases outside the gene matches. This clonotype was counted many times. Its target is unknown. Using its own MiXCR run on the RT-PCR reads, TCRdb lists one record per CDR3 protein. The repertoire holds hundreds of thousands of distinct CDR3 sequences, with 10% to 15% as singletons. Study-wide results and caveats: The authors put forward the suggestion that each seasonal influenza vaccination may bring in only a limited number of new T cells.

The chain links TRBV5-1 to TRBJ2-1; 11 nucleotides align to TRBD1. This clonotype was obtained from a man aged 45-65 years who received an inactivated influenza vaccine. Material: PBMCs from blood, obtained about 6 weeks after vaccination. CDR3 protein: CASSFDVGQGEYAEQFF. CDR3 coding DNA: TGCGCCAGCAGCTTCGATGTGGGACAGGGGGAGTATGCTGAGCAGTTCTTC.